This T cell receptor beta chain was sequenced in a study of T cell repertoires in cytomegalovirus infection (dated by TCRdb to the late 2010s). Turning to the overall study: Peptide stimulations targeted recently identified HLA-C-restricted CMV epitopes, whose presentation resists viral immunomodulation, together with well-studied HLA-B-restricted epitopes. Donor HLA type was relevant to the analysis, as public TCR beta signatures indicated carriage of CMV infection together with the matching HLA type.

General findings and caveats noted by the study authors: Carriers of CMV infection plus the relevant HLA type were discriminated by the cumulative frequency of public TCR beta family members in the study cohort and in an independent roughly 380-donor cohort. The ex vivo response was dominated by HLA-C-restricted CMV-specific TCR beta clonotypes, which also provided the single most frequent clonotype in two of eight donors.

CDR1 is given as DFQATT and CDR2 as SNEGSKA, both from the germline V gene (reference sequence). The CDR3 covers 12 residues, taking in both the cysteine and the phenylalanine. The only DNA kept is the CDR3, 36 bases in frame from the first base. V was cut back by 3 bases and J by 0 bases, leaving a gap of 6 bases between them. The sample holds a few counts of this clonotype. Its antigen target is currently unknown. No much larger clone is present one base from it, and per-base qualities are unavailable. The treatment or condition label for this specimen denotes: in vitro stimulation with specific CMV peptide epitopes to enrich CMV-specific T cells. These reads were obtained on an Illumina HiSeq 1500. Clones were called with MiXCR by TCRdb after fastp trimmed the public reads at Q25, and only in-frame beta chains were retained. Each entry is one CDR3 protein sequence, shown with its most common DNA and genes. Counted in this sample were about 920,000 distinct CDR3 sequences; less than 35% of them appeared once. 11% to 15% of the sample lies in the top ten.

The receptor was derived from a human donor in good health (CMV status not recorded). Some clones in this sample may be carry-over from other donors' samples. The chain couples TRBV20-1 to TRBJ2-7, with the D gene not confidently named. Sample: cultured CD8+ T cells from PBMCs, taken from culture after CMV antigen stimulation. In nucleotides, the sequence is TGCAGTGCTAGGCACATCTCCTACGAGCAGTACTTC. Translation gives CSARHISYEQYF.